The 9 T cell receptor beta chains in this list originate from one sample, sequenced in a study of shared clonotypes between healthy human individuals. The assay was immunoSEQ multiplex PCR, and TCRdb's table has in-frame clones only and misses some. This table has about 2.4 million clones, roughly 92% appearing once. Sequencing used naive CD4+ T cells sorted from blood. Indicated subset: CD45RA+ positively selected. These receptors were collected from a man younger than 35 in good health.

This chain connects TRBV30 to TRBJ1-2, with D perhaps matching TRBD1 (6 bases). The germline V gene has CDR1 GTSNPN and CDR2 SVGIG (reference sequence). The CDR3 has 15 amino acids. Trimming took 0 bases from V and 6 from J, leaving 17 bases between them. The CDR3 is CAWSVNLKGGDGYTF. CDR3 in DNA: TGTGCCTGGAGTGTAAACCTGAAAGGGGGGGATGGCTACACCTTC.

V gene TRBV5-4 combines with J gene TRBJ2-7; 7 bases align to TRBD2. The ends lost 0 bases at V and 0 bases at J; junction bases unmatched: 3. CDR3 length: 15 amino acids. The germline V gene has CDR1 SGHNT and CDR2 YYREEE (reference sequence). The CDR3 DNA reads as TGTGCCAGCAGCTTGGGGTCTAGCGGCTCCTACGAGCAGTACTTC. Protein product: CASSLGSSGSYEQYF.

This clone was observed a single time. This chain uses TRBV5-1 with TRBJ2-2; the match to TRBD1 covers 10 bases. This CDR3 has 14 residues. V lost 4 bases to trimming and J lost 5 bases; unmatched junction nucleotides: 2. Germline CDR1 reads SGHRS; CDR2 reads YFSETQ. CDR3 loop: CASSMDRGTGELFF. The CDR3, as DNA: TGCGCCAGCAGCATGGACAGGGGGACCGGGGAGCTGTTTTTT.

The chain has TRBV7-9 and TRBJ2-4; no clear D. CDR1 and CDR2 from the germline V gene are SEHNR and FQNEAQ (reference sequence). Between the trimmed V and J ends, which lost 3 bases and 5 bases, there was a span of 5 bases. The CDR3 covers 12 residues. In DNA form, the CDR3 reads TGTGCCAGCAGCTTTACGGAAAACATTCAGTACTTC. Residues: CASSFTENIQYF.

The DNA for the CDR3 is TGCACCAGCAGCCAAGATCGGAAACTAAATAGCACAGATACGCAGTATTTT. Amino acid sequence: CTSSQDRKLNSTDTQYF. The chain is built from TRBV1 and TRBJ2-3; TRBD2 is taken as the D call from the table, unchecked against the DNA. TRBV1 is an annotated pseudogene. This CDR3 has 17 amino acids.

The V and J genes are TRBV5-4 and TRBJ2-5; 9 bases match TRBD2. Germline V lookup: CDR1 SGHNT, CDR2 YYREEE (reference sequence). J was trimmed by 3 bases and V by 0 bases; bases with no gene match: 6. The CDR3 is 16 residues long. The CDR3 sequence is CASSLAGIAGEETQYF. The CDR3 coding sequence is TGTGCCAGCAGCTTGGCCGGGATAGCGGGAGAAGAGACCCAGTACTTC.

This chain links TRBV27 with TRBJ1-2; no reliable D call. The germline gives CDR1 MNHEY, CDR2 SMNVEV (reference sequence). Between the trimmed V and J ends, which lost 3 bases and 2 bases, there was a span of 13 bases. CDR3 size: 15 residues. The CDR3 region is CASSFQDGPNYGYTF. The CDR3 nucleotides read TGTGCCAGCAGTTTTCAAGACGGGCCCAACTATGGCTACACCTTC.

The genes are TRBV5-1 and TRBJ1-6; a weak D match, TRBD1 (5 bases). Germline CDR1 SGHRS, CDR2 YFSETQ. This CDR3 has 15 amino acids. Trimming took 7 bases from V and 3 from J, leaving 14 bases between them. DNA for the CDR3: TGCGCCAGCGCTCCGGGAGGGGTCTATAATTCACCCCTCCACTTT. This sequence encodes CASAPGGVYNSPLHF.

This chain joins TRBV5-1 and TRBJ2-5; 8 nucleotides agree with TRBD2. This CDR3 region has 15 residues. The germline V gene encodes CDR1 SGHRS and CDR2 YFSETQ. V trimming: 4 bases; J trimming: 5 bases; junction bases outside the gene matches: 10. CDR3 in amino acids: CASSPTAGGGETQYF. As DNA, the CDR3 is TGCGCCAGCAGCCCGACGGCGGGAGGAGGGGAGACCCAGTACTTC. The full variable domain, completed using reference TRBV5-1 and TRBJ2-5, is KAGVTQTPRYLIKTRGQQVTLSCSPISGHRSVSWYQQTPGQGLQFLFEYFSETQRNKGNFPGRFSGRQFSNSRSEMNVSTLELGDSALYLCASSPTAGGGETQYFGPGTRLLVL.